This TCR beta chain was captured by sequencing in a study of OX40 agonist ivuxolimab in advanced cancers. Overall study context: Treatment received earlier with anti-PD-1, anti-PD-L1 or anti-CTLA-4 agents was allowed, and 40% had some.

This CDR3 spans 14 amino acids. Between the trimmed V and J ends, which lost 4 bases and 2 bases, there was a span of 12 bases. Germline V gene lookup returns CDR1 SGHRS and CDR2 YFSETQ. Study-level results: Dosing at 0.1 to 3.0 mg/kg was accompanied by clonal expansion of CD4+ and CD8+ blood T cells by week 6.

A word on this clone: Its antigen is still unknown.

Some clones are missing from TCRdb's copy, which holds only in-frame ones; the method was immunoSEQ multiplex PCR. The data show some 60,000 clones, 70% to 90% seen once. The sequenced sample was CD4+ or CD8+ T cells sorted from blood, obtained in a trial of the OX40 agonist ivuxolimab. The V call is TRBV5-1, the J call TRBJ2-5; D unclear. The receptor comes from an adult with an advanced solid tumor such as melanoma, head and neck, liver or kidney cancer. The CDR3 coding sequence is TGCGCCAGCAGCCCTCGGTGGGGACAAGAGACCCAGTACTTC. This codes for CASSPRWGQETQYF.